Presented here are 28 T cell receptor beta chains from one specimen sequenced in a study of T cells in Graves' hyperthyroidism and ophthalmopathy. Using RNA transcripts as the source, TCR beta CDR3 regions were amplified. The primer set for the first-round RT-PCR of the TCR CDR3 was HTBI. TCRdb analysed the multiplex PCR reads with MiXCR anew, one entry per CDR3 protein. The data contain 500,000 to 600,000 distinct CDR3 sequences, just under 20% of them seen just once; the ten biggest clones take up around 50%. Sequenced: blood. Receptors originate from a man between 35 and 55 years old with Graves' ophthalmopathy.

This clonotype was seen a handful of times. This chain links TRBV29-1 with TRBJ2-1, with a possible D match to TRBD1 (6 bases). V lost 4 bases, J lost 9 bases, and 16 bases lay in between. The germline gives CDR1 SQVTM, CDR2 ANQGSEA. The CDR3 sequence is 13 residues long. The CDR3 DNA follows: TGCAGCGTTGTGCTGGGGGCAACTGGTGAGCAGTTCTTC. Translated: CSVVLGATGEQFF.

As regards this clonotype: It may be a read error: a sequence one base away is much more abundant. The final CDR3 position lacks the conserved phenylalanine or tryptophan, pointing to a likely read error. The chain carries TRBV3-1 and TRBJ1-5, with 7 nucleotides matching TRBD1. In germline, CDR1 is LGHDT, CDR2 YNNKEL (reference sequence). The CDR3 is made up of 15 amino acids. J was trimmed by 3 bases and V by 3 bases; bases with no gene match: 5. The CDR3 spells CASSQTGNYNQPQHL. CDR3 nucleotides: TGTGCCAGCAGCCAGACAGGGAATTACAATCAGCCCCAGCATCTT.

The CDR3 here is CASALGPNYGYTF. The CDR3 DNA sequence: TGTGCCAGCGCCCTTGGCCCTAACTATGGCTACACCTTC. The chain has TRBV7-9 and TRBJ1-2; no clear D gene. V was shortened by 8 bases and J by 0 bases, with 10 bases between the two germline ends. Germline-derived CDR1 and CDR2 are SEHNR and FQNEAQ (reference sequence). The CDR3 is 13 residues long.

CDR3 DNA: TGTGCCAGCAGCCGATACGGCGCTAGGTCCAATGAGCAGTTCTTC. Its translation is CASSRYGARSNEQFF. The V gene is TRBV14, the J gene TRBJ2-1; D uncertain. The CDR3 is 15 residues long. Germline V gene lookup returns CDR1 SGHDN and CDR2 FVKESK. Trimming removed 4 bases from V and 6 bases from J, with 16 bases in between.

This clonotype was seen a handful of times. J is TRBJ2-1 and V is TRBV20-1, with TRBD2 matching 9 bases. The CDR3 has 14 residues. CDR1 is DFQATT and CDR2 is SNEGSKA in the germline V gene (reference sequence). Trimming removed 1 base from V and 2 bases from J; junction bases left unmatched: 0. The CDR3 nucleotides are TGCAGTGCTAGAGGCGGGAGGGCCTACAATGAGCAGTTCTTC. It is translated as CSARGGRAYNEQFF.

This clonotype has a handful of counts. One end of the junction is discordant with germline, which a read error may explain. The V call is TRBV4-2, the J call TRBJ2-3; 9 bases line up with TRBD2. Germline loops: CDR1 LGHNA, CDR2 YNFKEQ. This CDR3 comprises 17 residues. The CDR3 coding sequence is TGTGCCAGCAGCCCGCGCGGGCGGGGGGGCCGCACCGATACGCAGTATTTT. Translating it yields CASSPRGRGGRTDTQYF.

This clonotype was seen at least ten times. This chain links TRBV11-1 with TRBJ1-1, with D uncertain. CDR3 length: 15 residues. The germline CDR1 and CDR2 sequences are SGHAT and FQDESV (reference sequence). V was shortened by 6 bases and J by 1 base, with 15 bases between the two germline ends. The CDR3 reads CASSYHAATNTEAFF. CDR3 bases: TGTGCCAGCAGTTACCACGCGGCTACGAACACTGAAGCTTTCTTT.

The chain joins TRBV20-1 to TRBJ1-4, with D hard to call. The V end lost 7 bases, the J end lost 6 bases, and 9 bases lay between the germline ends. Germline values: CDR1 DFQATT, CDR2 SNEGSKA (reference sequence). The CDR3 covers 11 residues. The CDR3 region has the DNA TGCAGTGTGCCGGCTGATGAAAAACTGTTTTTT. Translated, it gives CSVPADEKLFF.

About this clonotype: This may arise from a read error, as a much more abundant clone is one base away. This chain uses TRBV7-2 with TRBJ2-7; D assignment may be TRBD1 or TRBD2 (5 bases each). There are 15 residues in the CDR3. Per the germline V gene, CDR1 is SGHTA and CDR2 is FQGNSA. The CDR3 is CASSIKPGSSYGQYF. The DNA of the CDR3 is TGTGCCAGCAGCATTAAACCAGGGAGCTCCTACGGGCAGTACTTC. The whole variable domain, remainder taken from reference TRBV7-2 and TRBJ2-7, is GAGVSQSPSNKVTEKGKDVELRCDPISGHTALYWYRQSLGQGLEFLIYFQGNSAPDKSGLPSDRFSAERTGGSVSTLTIQRTQQEDSAVYLCASSIKPGSSYGQYFGPGTRLTVT.

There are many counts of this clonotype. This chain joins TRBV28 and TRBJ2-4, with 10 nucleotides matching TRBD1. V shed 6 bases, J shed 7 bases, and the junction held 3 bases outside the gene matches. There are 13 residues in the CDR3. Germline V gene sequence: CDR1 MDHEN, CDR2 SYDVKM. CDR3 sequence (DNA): TGTGCCAGCAGGTCGGGACAGGGGAACATTCAGTACTTC. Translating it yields CASRSGQGNIQYF.

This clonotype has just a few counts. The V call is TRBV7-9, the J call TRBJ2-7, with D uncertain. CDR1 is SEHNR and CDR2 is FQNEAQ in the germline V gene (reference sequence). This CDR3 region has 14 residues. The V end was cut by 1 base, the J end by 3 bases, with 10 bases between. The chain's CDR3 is CASSLVGSDYEQYF. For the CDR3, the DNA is TGTGCCAGCAGCTTAGTTGGCAGCGACTACGAGCAGTACTTC.

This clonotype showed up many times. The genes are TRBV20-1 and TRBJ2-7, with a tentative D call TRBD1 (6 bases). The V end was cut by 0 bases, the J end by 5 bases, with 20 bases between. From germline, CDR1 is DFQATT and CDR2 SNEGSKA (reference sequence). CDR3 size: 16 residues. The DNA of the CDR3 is TGCAGTGCTAGAGATCTCGGAACAGGGCCGTCCCACGAGCAGTACTTC. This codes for CSARDLGTGPSHEQYF.

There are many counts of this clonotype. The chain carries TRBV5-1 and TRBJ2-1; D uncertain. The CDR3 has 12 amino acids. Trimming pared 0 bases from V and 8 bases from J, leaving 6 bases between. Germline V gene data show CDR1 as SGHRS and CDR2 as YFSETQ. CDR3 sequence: CASSLEGYEQFF. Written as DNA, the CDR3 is TGCGCCAGCAGCTTGGAAGGCTATGAGCAGTTCTTC.

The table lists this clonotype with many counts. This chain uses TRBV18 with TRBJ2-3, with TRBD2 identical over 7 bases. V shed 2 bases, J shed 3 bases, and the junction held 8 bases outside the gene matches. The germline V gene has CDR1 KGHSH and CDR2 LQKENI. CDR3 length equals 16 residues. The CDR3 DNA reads TGTGCCAGCTCACCAACGTCTAGCGGACCAACAGATACGCAGTATTTT. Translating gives CASSPTSSGPTDTQYF.

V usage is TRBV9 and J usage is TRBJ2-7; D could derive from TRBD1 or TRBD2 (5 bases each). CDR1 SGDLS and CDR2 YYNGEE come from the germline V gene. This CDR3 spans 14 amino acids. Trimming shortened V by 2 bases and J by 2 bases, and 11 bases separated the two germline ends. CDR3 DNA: TGTGCCAGCAGCGTCGGGACCCCCCCCTACGAGCAGTACTTC. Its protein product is CASSVGTPPYEQYF.

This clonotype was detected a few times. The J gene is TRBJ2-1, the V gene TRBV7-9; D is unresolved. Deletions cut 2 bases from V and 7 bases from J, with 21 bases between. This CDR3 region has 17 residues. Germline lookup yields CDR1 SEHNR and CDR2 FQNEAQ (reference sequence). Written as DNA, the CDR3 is TGTGCCAGCAGCTTAATGAATCAGGCGGCTAGTAGGAATGAGCAGTTCTTC. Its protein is CASSLMNQAASRNEQFF.

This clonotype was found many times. The chain's CDR3 is CASSLARVKAFF. The CDR3 coding sequence is TGTGCCAGCAGCTTAGCGCGGGTTAAAGCTTTCTTT. The chain joins TRBV7-9 to TRBJ1-1, with no clear D. V was pared by 0 bases and J by 9 bases, with 8 bases between. This CDR3 spans 12 amino acids. Germline CDR1 and CDR2: SEHNR and FQNEAQ (reference sequence).

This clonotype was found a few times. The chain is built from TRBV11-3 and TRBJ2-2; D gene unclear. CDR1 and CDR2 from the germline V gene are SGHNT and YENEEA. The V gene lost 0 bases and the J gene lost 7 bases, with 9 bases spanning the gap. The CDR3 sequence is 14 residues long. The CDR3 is CASSLDQVGGELFF. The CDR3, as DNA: TGTGCCAGCAGCTTAGACCAAGTTGGCGGGGAGCTGTTTTTT.

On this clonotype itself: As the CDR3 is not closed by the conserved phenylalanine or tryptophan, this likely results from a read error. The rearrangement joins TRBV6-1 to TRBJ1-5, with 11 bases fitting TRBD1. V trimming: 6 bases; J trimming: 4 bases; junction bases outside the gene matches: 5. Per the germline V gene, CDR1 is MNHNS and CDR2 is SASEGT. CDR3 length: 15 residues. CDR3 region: CASSGTGGLNQPQHL. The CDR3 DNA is TGTGCCAGCAGCGGGACAGGGGGTTTAAATCAGCCCCAGCATCTT.

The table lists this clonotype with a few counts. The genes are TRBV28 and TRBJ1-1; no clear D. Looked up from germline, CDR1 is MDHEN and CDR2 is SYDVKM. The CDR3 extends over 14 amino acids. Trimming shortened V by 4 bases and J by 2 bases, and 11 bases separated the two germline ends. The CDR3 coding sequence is TGTGCCAGCAGTTCTTTGGGGAGCAACACTGAAGCTTTCTTT. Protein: CASSSLGSNTEAFF. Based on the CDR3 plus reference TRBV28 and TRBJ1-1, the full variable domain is DVKVTQSSRYLVKRTGEKVFLECVQDMDHENMFWYRQDPGLGLRLIYFSYDVKMKEKGDIPEGYSVSREKKERFSLILESASTNQTSMYLCASSSLGSNTEAFFGQGTRLTVV.

The CDR3 sequence: CASSLLQGSYGYTF. In DNA form, the CDR3 reads TGTGCCAGCAGCTTACTGCAGGGGAGCTATGGCTACACCTTC. This chain uses TRBV6-2 or TRBV6-3 with TRBJ1-2; weak D call: TRBD1 (6 bases). CDR1 MNHEY and CDR2 SVGEGT come from the germline V gene. V lost 6 bases to trimming and J lost 4 bases, with 15 bases between them. This CDR3 region has 14 residues.

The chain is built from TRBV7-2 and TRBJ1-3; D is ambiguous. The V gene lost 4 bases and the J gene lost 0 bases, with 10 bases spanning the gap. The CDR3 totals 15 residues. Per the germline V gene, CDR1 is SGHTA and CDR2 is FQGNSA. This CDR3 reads CASSSAGRSGNTIYF. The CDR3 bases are TGTGCCAGCAGCTCCGCGGGCCGCTCTGGAAACACCATATATTTT.

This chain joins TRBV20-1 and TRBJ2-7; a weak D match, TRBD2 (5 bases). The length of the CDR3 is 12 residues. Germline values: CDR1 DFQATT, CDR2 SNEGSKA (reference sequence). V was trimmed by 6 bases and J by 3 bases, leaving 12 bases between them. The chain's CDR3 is CSAFLRGYEQYF. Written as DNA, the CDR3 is TGCAGTGCCTTCCTCCGGGGCTACGAGCAGTACTTC.

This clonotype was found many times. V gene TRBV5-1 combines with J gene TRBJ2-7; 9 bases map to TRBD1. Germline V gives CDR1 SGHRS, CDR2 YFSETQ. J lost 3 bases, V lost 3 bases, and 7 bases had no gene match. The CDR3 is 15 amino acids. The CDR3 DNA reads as TGCGCCAGCAGCTCATCGACAGGGGGTATCTACGAGCAGTACTTC. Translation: CASSSSTGGIYEQYF.

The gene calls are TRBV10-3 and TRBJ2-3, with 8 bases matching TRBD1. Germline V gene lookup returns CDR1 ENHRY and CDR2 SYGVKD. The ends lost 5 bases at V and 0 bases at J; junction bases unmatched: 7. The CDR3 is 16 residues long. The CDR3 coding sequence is TGTGCCATCAGTCCCTTGACAGGGGAGAGCACAGATACGCAGTATTTT. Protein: CAISPLTGESTDTQYF.

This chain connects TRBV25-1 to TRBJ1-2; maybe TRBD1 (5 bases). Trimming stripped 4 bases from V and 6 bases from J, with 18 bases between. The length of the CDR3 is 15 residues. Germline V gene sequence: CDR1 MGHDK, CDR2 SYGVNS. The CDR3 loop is CASSGSSGSSHGYTF. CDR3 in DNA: TGTGCCAGCAGTGGATCGTCAGGGTCTTCTCATGGCTACACCTTC.

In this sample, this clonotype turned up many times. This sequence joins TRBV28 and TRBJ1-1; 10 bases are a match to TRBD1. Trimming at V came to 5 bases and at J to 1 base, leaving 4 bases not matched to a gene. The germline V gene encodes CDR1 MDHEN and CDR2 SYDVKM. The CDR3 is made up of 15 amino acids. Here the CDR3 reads CASSGTGAGNTEAFF. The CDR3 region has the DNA TGTGCCAGCAGTGGGACAGGGGCAGGGAACACTGAAGCTTTCTTT.

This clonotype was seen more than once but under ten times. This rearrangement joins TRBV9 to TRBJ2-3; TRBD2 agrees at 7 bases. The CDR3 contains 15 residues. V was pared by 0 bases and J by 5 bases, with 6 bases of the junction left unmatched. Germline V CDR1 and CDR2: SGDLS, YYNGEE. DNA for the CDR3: TGTGCCAGCAGCGTAGTGGGGGGGTATCGAGATACGCAGTATTTT. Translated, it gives CASSVVGGYRDTQYF.